The 16 T cell receptor beta chains below were found in one sample sequenced in a study of Ad26.COV2.S vaccination and SARS-CoV-2 variants. Clones were read by immunoSEQ multiplex PCR, and TCRdb kept only the in-frame ones, dropping some. The repertoire holds approximately 500,000 clones, around 90% seen once, with about 13% in the top ten. The treatment was: around 19 received Ad26.COV2.S at low or high dose, single or two shots; roughly 5 received placebo; per-sample allocation not given. The investigators took samples on day 63 after the first vaccine or placebo injection. The specimen was peripheral blood, collected in a trial of Ad26.COV2.S vaccine versus placebo. The receptors come from a person between 18 and 59 years old who received the Ad26.COV2.S COVID-19 vaccine or a placebo.

A few counts support this clone. The genes are TRBV5-4 and TRBJ2-1; 7 bases line up with TRBD2. The germline V gene encodes CDR1 SGHNT and CDR2 YYREEE (reference sequence). Losses at the gene ends were 0 bases for V and 8 bases for J; bases not matched to a gene: 5. The CDR3 covers 14 residues. The CDR3 here is CASSLGGGSHEQFF. In DNA form, the CDR3 reads TGTGCCAGCAGCTTGGGCGGGGGTTCCCATGAGCAGTTCTTC. The full variable domain, with the rest looked up from reference TRBV5-4 and TRBJ2-1, is ETGVTQSPTHLIKTRGQQVTLRCSSQSGHNTVSWYQQALGQGPQFIFQYYREEENGRGNFPPRFSGLQFPNYSSELNVNALELDDSALYLCASSLGGGSHEQFFGPGTRLTVL.

V gene TRBV6-1 combines with J gene TRBJ2-1; 8 bases are a match to TRBD2. J lost 6 bases, V lost 2 bases, and 6 bases had no gene match. Germline-derived CDR1 and CDR2 are MNHNS and SASEGT. The CDR3 is 15 residues long. The CDR3 nucleotides read TGTGCCAGCAGTGAACTCTGGACTAGCTTCAATGAGCAGTTCTTC. Its protein is CASSELWTSFNEQFF.

In its sample, this clone was seen once. V gene TRBV27 combines with J gene TRBJ2-7; D is perhaps TRBD2 (6 bases). CDR3 length: 15 residues. The germline V gene has CDR1 MNHEY and CDR2 SMNVEV (reference sequence). V gave up 2 bases and J gave up 0 bases, with 11 bases separating them. In DNA form, the CDR3 reads TGTGCCAGCAGTTTAAGGCGGGACCTCTCCTACGAGCAGTACTTC. Encoded protein: CASSLRRDLSYEQYF.

J is TRBJ2-1 and V is TRBV24-1, with 8 nucleotides matching TRBD2. Per germline, CDR1 KGHDR and CDR2 SFDVKD. Trimming took 0 bases from V and 15 from J; bases not matched to a gene: 12. The CDR3 totals 15 residues. The CDR3 sequence is CATSDLLSGSGSMFF. The CDR3 region has the DNA TGTGCCACCAGTGATTTGCTTTCAGGGAGCGGGAGTATGTTCTTC.

The chain couples TRBV6-4 to TRBJ2-3, with D possibly TRBD2 on 6 matching bases. This CDR3 contains 15 residues. Looked up from germline, CDR1 is MRHNA and CDR2 is SNTAGT. V was shortened by 3 bases and J by 0 bases, with 10 bases between the two germline ends. The CDR3 loop is CASSETGTSTDTQYF. In nucleotides, the CDR3 is TGTGCCAGCAGTGAAACCGGGACTAGCACAGATACGCAGTATTTT.

The chain links TRBV28 to TRBJ1-2, with D possibly matching TRBD1 (6 bases). The CDR3 sequence is 14 residues long. Trimming cost V 5 bases and J 4 bases, with 14 bases left between them. The germline V gene has CDR1 MDHEN and CDR2 SYDVKM. The CDR3 DNA reads TGTGCCAGCAGTCAACAGGGTCGGCGCTATGGCTACACCTTC. This codes for CASSQQGRRYGYTF.

The CDR3: CSASKLAGGKYEQFF. The CDR3 coding sequence is TGCAGTGCTAGTAAGCTAGCGGGAGGGAAGTATGAGCAGTTCTTC. The rearrangement joins TRBV20-1 to TRBJ2-1; 12 bases fit TRBD2. The CDR3 runs 15 residues. Germline-derived CDR1 and CDR2 are DFQATT and SNEGSKA (reference sequence). V was clipped by 3 bases and J by 8 bases; unmatched bases: 8.

The rearrangement joins TRBV24-1 to TRBJ2-3, with a possible D match to TRBD1 (6 bases). CDR3 length: 15 amino acids. Germline V gives CDR1 KGHDR, CDR2 SFDVKD. V was shortened by 3 bases and J by 4 bases, with 13 bases between the two germline ends. CDR3 sequence reads: CATSDAPYRADTQYF. The CDR3 bases are TGTGCCACCAGTGATGCTCCCTACAGGGCAGATACGCAGTATTTT.

The chain links TRBV2 to TRBJ2-7; unclear D gene. Germline V gives CDR1 SNHLY, CDR2 FYNNEI. This CDR3 region has 13 residues. V was pared by 8 bases and J by 4 bases, with 15 bases between. The CDR3 bases are TGTGCCAGCGTGTTAATCGGCCATTACGAGCAGTACTTC. Protein: CASVLIGHYEQYF.

The chain employs TRBV19 and TRBJ2-2; TRBD1 matches at 7 bases. The CDR3 has 14 residues. J lost 2 bases, V lost 6 bases, and 3 bases had no gene match. The germline V gene encodes CDR1 LNHDA and CDR2 SQIVND (reference sequence). For the CDR3, the DNA is TGTGCCAGTAGCCGGGACAGTAACACCGGGGAGCTGTTTTTT. It yields the protein CASSRDSNTGELFF.

The chain uses TRBV6-6 and TRBJ2-1; no definite D call. Trimming took off 2 bases at V and 6 bases at J, with 14 bases between the two ends. Germline V gene sequence: CDR1 MNHNY, CDR2 SVGAGI (reference sequence). This CDR3 comprises 15 residues. CDR3 region: CASSYPTGLGNEQFF. The CDR3 DNA sequence: TGTGCCAGCAGTTACCCCACGGGTCTCGGCAATGAGCAGTTCTTC.

This clone was seen only a few times. This chain joins TRBV19 and TRBJ2-7, with D perhaps TRBD1 or TRBD2 (6 bases each). The CDR3 has 12 residues. With 6 bases removed from V and 6 bases from J, the gap between germline ends came to 12 bases. Germline V gene data show CDR1 as LNHDA and CDR2 as SQIVND (reference sequence). The CDR3 DNA reads TGTGCCAGTAGACGGGGGCTAAGCGAGCAGTACTTC. This codes for CASRRGLSEQYF.

The chain couples TRBV6-5 to TRBJ2-1; 8 bases map to TRBD1. Germline V gene sequence: CDR1 MNHEY, CDR2 SVGAGI. The CDR3 is 15 residues long. J was trimmed by 0 bases and V by 6 bases; bases with no gene match: 4. CDR3 protein: CASRSDRGSYNEQFF. The CDR3 region has the DNA TGTGCCAGCAGGTCAGACAGGGGCTCCTACAATGAGCAGTTCTTC.

This chain connects TRBV7-8 to TRBJ2-1; 8 bases agree with TRBD2. CDR1 is SGHVS, CDR2 FQNEAQ, per germline. The CDR3 extends over 18 amino acids. V trimming: 0 bases; J trimming: 5 bases; junction bases outside the gene matches: 12. CDR3 loop: CASSLAAAASGWHNEQFF. The CDR3 DNA sequence: TGTGCCAGCAGCTTAGCGGCTGCGGCTAGCGGGTGGCACAATGAGCAGTTCTTC.

The rearrangement uses TRBV18 and TRBJ2-5; the D gene is possibly TRBD1 (6 bases). The CDR3 contains 16 residues. Per germline, CDR1 KGHSH and CDR2 LQKENI. Between the trimmed V and J ends, which lost 3 bases and 2 bases, there was a span of 16 bases. The DNA for the CDR3 is TGTGCCAGCTCACCCATACAGGGTCCTTATCAAGAGACCCAGTACTTC. Protein sequence: CASSPIQGPYQETQYF.

This clone has just one count. The V call is TRBV5-4, the J call TRBJ1-1; TRBD1 agrees at 7 bases. In germline, CDR1 is SGHNT, CDR2 YYREEE (reference sequence). J lost 0 bases, V lost 6 bases, and 8 bases had no gene match. This CDR3 region has 15 residues. CDR3 sequence: CASIPQGGMNTEAFF. CDR3 coding DNA: TGTGCCAGCATTCCTCAGGGGGGGATGAACACTGAAGCTTTCTTT.